This is a list of T cell receptor beta chains from one sample in a study of neoadjuvant anti-PD-1 for oral cavity cancer. Using immunoSEQ multiplex PCR, the repertoire was profiled, and TCRdb retains in-frame clones only, with some absent. The sample lists around 8,000 clones; 70% were seen once. The sequences come from PBMCs, collected after nivolumab (anti-PD-1) treatment. These receptors all come from a person between 35 and 79 years old with oral cavity squamous cell carcinoma. CDR3s include the opening cysteine and the closing phenylalanine or tryptophan. Fields, in order: D gene, J gene, V gene, clone size, CDR3 DNA, CDR3 protein. D genes are given only for firm matches. Rows may omit the clone size; those that give it use once, few, many or a size class.

>.|TRBJ1-4|TRBV15|.
TGTGCCACCAGCAGCCGGAATGCTAATGAAAAACTGTTTTTT
CATSSRNANEKLFF
>TRBD1|TRBJ2-5|TRBV7-2|.
TGTGCCAGCAGCGTGCCGGGACAGCAAGAGACCCAGTACTTC
CASSVPGQQETQYF
>.|TRBJ2-3|TRBV29-1|few
TGCAGCGTTGACGGACTTCCTAGGGGCACAGATACGCAGTATTTT
CSVDGLPRGTDTQYF
>.|TRBJ2-5|TRBV29-1|.
TGCAGCGTTGAAATGGGCGGGGGCTTAGTAGAGACCCAGTACTTC
CSVEMGGGLVETQYF
>.|TRBJ2-7|TRBV1|.
TGCACCAGCAGCCAGCAAGGGGACGGAACCTACGAGCAGTACTTC
CTSSQQGDGTYEQYF
>TRBD1|TRBJ1-1|TRBV5-6|.
TGTGCCAGCAGCTCCCGGGACAGCAACCCGAACACTGAAGCTTTCTTT
CASSSRDSNPNTEAFF
>.|TRBJ2-5|TRBV28|.
TGTGCCAGCAGTTTAACCCACAGGGACGTGTACTTC
CASSLTHRDVYF
>.|TRBJ2-1|TRBV5-1|.
TGCGCCAGCAGCTCGGATACCTACAATGAGCAGTTCTTC
CASSSDTYNEQFF
>TRBD1|TRBJ1-1|TRBV6-6|once
TGTGCCAGCAGGCGGACAGGGGTTACGTTCACTGAAGCTTTCTTT
CASRRTGVTFTEAFF
>.|TRBJ2-5|TRBV30|.
TGTGCCTGGAGTGTACTTGGGGATCAAGGGACCCAGTACTTC
CAWSVLGDQGTQYF
>.|TRBJ2-5|TRBV14|.
TGTGCCAGCACCTTTACCCTCGACAGTAAACCGTATCGGACCCAGTACTTC
CASTFTLDSKPYRTQYF
>.|TRBJ2-5|TRBV19|.
TGTGCCAGTAGGCCCGGGGGGCGAGGGCAAGAGACCCAGTACTTC
CASRPGGRGQETQYF
>.|TRBJ1-5|TRBV10-2|.
TGCGCCAGCAGTGAGTCGCTGTATCAGCCCCAGCATTTT
CASSESLYQPQHF
>.|TRBJ1-5|TRBV5-1|few
TGCGCCAGCAGCTTGGCTGGGGGTGGATATCAGCCCCAGCATTTT
CASSLAGGGYQPQHF
>.|TRBJ1-6|TRBV11-2|.
TGTGCCAGCGGCGTGGCAAATAATTCACCCCTCCACTTT
CASGVANNSPLHF
>.|TRBJ1-5|TRBV29-1|.
TGCAGCGTTGTAATCTCGGGTGGTGATCAGCCCCAGCATTTT
CSVVISGGDQPQHF
>.|TRBJ2-5|TRBV5-4|.
TGTGCCAGCAGCCGACACCAAGAGACCCAGTACTTC
CASSRHQETQYF